These 3 T cell receptor beta chains were all obtained from the same sample, sequenced in a study of OX40 agonist ivuxolimab in advanced cancers. Profiling relied on immunoSEQ multiplex PCR, and the TCRdb table lists in-frame clones only, not all of them. The sample carries approximately 70,000 clones, roughly 90% recorded once. The sequencing here drew on CD4+ or CD8+ T cells sorted from blood, taken in a trial of the OX40 agonist ivuxolimab. All receptors come from an adult with an advanced solid tumor such as melanoma, head and neck, liver or kidney cancer.

The chain combines TRBV14 with TRBJ1-1; possibly TRBD1 for D (5 bases). CDR3 length equals 13 residues. V lost 5 bases, J lost 4 bases, and 11 bases lay in between. The germline V gene has CDR1 SGHDN and CDR2 FVKESK. CDR3 nucleotides: TGTGCCAGCAGCGCACAGGTGGGCACTGAAGCTTTCTTT. This encodes CASSAQVGTEAFF.

The gene calls are TRBV18 and TRBJ1-1; TRBD1 agrees at 9 bases. CDR3 length equals 17 residues. After removal of 3 bases from V and 6 bases from J, the junction contained 14 bases not matched to a gene. Germline V lookup: CDR1 KGHSH, CDR2 LQKENI. In nucleotides, the CDR3 is TGTGCCAGCTCACCGCAATCGCCGGGACAGGGTATAGCTGAAGCTTTCTTT. Translated: CASSPQSPGQGIAEAFF.

The chain joins TRBV11-2 to TRBJ2-5; D is unresolved. V was pared by 0 bases and J by 5 bases, with 7 bases between. CDR1 SGHAT and CDR2 FQNNGV come from the germline V gene. The CDR3 loop spans 13 amino acids. The CDR3 sequence: CASSLERSETQYF. The DNA of the CDR3 is TGTGCCAGCAGCTTAGAGAGGTCGGAGACCCAGTACTTC.